The T cell receptor (beta chain) described here comes from a study of CD8 T cells in Susac syndrome. Study details: Active disease was present in over 5 of the sequenced Susac syndrome patients, whereas roughly 8 of them were in remission. Patients with Susac syndrome were therapy-naive, on corticosteroids, or on intravenous immunoglobulin alone at blood draw.

The CDR3 is 15 amino acids. The germline V gene encodes CDR1 SNHLY and CDR2 FYNNEI. Between the trimmed V and J ends, which lost 4 bases and 7 bases, there was a span of 16 bases. cDNA came from about 0.51 to 1 ug RNA primed by random hexamers. The method of amplification for TCR beta CDR3 was immunoSEQ multiplex PCR, covering 54 Vbeta and 13 Jbeta. MiXCR, run by TCRdb on the immunoSEQ multiplex PCR reads, gives a single entry per CDR3 protein. The table has 150,000 to 200,000 distinct CDR3 sequences, 90% to 95% seen once. The specimen was CD4+ T cells from PBMCs. This sequence joins TRBV2 and TRBJ2-2, with a tentative D call TRBD1 (6 bases). This receptor was taken from a human donor with Susac syndrome. For the CDR3, the DNA is TGTGCCAGCAGTGTGGAGGCTAGCAGGGGCGGGGAGCTGTTTTTT. Its protein product is CASSVEASRGGELFF. Using reference TRBV2 and TRBJ2-2 for the parts outside the CDR3, the full variable domain is EPEVTQTPSHQVTQMGQEVILRCVPISNHLYFYWYRQILGQKVEFLVSFYNNEISEKSEIFDDQFSVERPDGSNFTLKIRSTKLEDSAMYFCASSVEASRGGELFFGEGSRLTVL.